Given below is one T cell receptor beta chain in context. Its specific antigen is unknown. Nothing much larger sits one base from this clone, and base qualities are not available. This sample was included in a study of T cell repertoires in cytomegalovirus infection (dated by TCRdb to between 2018 and 2021). The study in broad terms: Alongside well-studied HLA-B-restricted epitopes, the peptide stimulations were aimed at recently identified HLA-C-restricted CMV epitopes, whose presentation resists viral immunomodulation. Because public TCR beta signatures pointed to carriage of CMV infection together with the matching HLA type, the HLA type of each donor mattered for the analysis.

The sample's treatment or condition label, decoded: in vitro stimulation with specific CMV peptide epitopes to enrich CMV-specific T cells. Sequencing was carried out with an Illumina HiSeq 1500. In-frame beta chains were kept once TCRdb had trimmed the public reads at Q25 with fastp and called clones with MiXCR. Under each unique CDR3 protein, matching rows form one entry showing the most common genes and DNA. Counted in this sample were 350,000 to 400,000 distinct CDR3 sequences; about 35% of them appeared once. The leading ten clones occupy approximately 13% of the sample. The CDR3, from cysteine to phenylalanine, totals 16 residues. CDR3 DNA only is kept here, 48 bases in frame from base 1. The junction carries 17 bases between V and J, which are trimmed by 2 bases and 0 bases respectively. Looking up the germline V gene (reference sequence) yields CDR1 GTSNPN and CDR2 SVGIG. The full study reports these points: Carriers of CMV infection plus the relevant HLA type were discriminated by the cumulative frequency of public TCR beta family members in the study cohort and in an independent roughly 350-donor cohort. The ex vivo response was dominated by HLA-C-restricted CMV-specific TCR beta clonotypes, which also provided the single most frequent clonotype in two of eight donors.

The material was cultured PBMCs, obtained from culture after CMV antigen stimulation. The V and J genes are TRBV30 and TRBJ2-7; TRBD1 is perhaps the D gene, given 6 matching bases. The source of this sequence is a human donor in good health (CMV status not recorded). Some clones in this sample may be carry-over from other donors' samples. The DNA sequence is given as TGTGCCTGGAGTTTCCAAAGAGTACAGGGCTCCTACGAGCAGTACTTC. It encodes CAWSFQRVQGSYEQYF. Extended through the reference TRBV30 and TRBJ2-7 proteins, this CDR3 yields the full variable domain: SQTIHQWPATLVQPVGSPLSLECTVEGTSNPNLYWYRQAAGRGLQLLFYSVGIGQISSEVPQNLSASRPQDRQFILSSKKLLLSDSGFYLCAWSFQRVQGSYEQYFGPGTRLTVT.